Included here is one T cell receptor (beta chain) sequence, with context. In TCRdb, the RACE reads were re-called with MiXCR into one record per CDR3 protein. The sample records 80,000 to 100,000 distinct CDR3 sequences, 8% to 10% being singletons. This entry belongs to a study of human T cells and chemical hapten exposure. Overall study: Per-sample TCR yield variation was attributed mainly to small pooled library volume differences.

The CDR3 has 15 amino acids. The V end was cut by 5 bases, the J end by 1 base, with 14 bases between. The germline V gene has CDR1 MNHNS and CDR2 SASEGT. Regarding time point: pre-sensitization, week 0. Treatment denoted: therapeutic diphenylcyclopropenone sensitization with weekly scalp DPC. Non-pregnant alopecia patients aged 18 to 70, suitable for DPC therapy. The chain joins TRBV6-1 to TRBJ2-5; D unclear. The source was whole blood, collected in connection with sensitization to the hapten diphenylcyclopropenone (DPC). This TCR derives from a woman in her 40s with alopecia areata. Some clones in this sample may be carry-over from other donors' samples. The CDR3 is CASSPTTATQETQYF. DNA of the CDR3: TGTGCCAGCAGTCCTACGACGGCCACCCAAGAGACCCAGTACTTC.